This TCR beta chain was identified during a study of monozygotic twins with inflammatory bowel disease. CDR3 length equals 18 residues. CDR1 and CDR2 (germline): SGHDT, YYEEEE. Reanalyzing the 5' RACE reads, TCRdb keeps one entry per CDR3 protein, without DNA. The table for this sample gives over 350,000 distinct CDR3 sequences. V is TRBV5-6 and J is TRBJ2-5; TCRdb indicates TRBD2, and absent DNA this call remains unverified. The origin of this receptor is a human donor with ulcerative colitis or Crohn's disease, or a healthy co-twin of an affected twin (not recorded which). Sequenced material: blood. CDR3 region: CASSLTLAGVGGAETQYF.